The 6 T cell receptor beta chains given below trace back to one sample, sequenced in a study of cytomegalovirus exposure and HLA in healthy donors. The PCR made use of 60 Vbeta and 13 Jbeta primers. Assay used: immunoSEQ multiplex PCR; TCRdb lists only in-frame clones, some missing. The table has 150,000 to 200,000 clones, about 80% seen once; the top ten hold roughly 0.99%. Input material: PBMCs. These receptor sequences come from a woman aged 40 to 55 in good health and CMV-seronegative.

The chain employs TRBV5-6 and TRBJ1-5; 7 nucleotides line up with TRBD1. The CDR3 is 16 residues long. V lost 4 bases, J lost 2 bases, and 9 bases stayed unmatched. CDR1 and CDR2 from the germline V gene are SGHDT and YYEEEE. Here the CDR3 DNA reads TGTGCCAGCAGCAAGATGGTCCAGGGGGGCAATCAGCCCCAGCATTTT. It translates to CASSKMVQGGNQPQHF.

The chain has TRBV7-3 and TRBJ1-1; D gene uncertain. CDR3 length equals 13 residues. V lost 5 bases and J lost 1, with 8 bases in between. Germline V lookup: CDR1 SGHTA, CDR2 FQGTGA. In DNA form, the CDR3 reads TGTGCCAGCAGCCAGTCAGGGAACACTGAAGCTTTCTTT. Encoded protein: CASSQSGNTEAFF.

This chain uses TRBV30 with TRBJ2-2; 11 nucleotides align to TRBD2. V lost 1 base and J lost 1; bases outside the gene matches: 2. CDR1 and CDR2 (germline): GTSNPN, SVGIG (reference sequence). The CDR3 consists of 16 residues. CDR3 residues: CAWSGLAGLNTGELFF. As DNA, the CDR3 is TGTGCCTGGAGTGGACTAGCGGGATTGAACACCGGGGAGCTGTTTTTT.

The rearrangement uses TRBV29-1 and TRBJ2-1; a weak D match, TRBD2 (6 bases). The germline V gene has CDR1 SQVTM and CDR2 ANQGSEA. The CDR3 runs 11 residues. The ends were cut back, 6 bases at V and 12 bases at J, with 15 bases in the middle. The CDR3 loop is CSVAGAGLQFF. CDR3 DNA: TGCAGCGTGGCCGGAGCGGGCCTGCAGTTCTTC.

CDR3 nucleotide sequence: TGCGCCAGCAGCTTGGATGCAGGGGATAATTCACCCCTCCACTTT. This translates into CASSLDAGDNSPLHF. The J gene is TRBJ1-6, the V gene TRBV5-1, with a tentative D call TRBD1 (6 bases). This CDR3 spans 15 amino acids. The germline V gene has CDR1 SGHRS and CDR2 YFSETQ. With 0 bases removed from V and 5 bases from J, the gap between germline ends came to 9 bases.

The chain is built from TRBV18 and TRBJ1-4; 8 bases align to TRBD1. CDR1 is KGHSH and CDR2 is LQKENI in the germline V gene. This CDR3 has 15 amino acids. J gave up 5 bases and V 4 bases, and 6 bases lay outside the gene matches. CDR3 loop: CASSRGQAPNEKLFF. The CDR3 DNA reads TGTGCCAGCTCACGGGGACAGGCCCCAAATGAAAAACTGTTTTTT.